This passage covers 24 T cell receptor beta chains from one sample sequenced in a study of response to subunit inactivated influenza vaccine. TCRdb re-analysed the RT-PCR reads in MiXCR, keeping a single row per CDR3 protein. The sample shows 650,000 to 800,000 distinct CDR3 sequences, around 14% of them seen only once. The sequencing here drew on PBMCs from blood, taken about 14 days before vaccination. These receptor sequences come from a man aged 50 to 60 who received an inactivated influenza vaccine.

This chain links TRBV7-2 with TRBJ2-1, with TRBD1 matching 12 bases. V was pared by 5 bases and J by 7 bases, with 9 bases of the junction left unmatched. The CDR3 length is 16 residues. Germline values: CDR1 SGHTA, CDR2 FQGNSA. Written as DNA, the CDR3 is TGTGCCAGCAGCCTAGTAGTGGGACAGGGGGCAAATGAGCAGTTCTTC. Amino acids: CASSLVVGQGANEQFF.

CDR3 sequence reads: CASSRGQGRYSNQPQHF. CDR3 DNA: TGTGCCAGCAGCCGCGGACAGGGGAGGTATAGCAATCAGCCCCAGCATTTT. This chain uses TRBV12-3 or TRBV12-4 with TRBJ1-5; 9 nucleotides line up with TRBD1. The CDR3 runs to 17 residues. J was trimmed by 0 bases and V by 6 bases; bases with no gene match: 9.

As to this clonotype: A much bigger clone sits one base away, suggesting this may be a read error. The rearrangement links TRBV6-1 to TRBJ2-7, with 13 bases lining up with TRBD2. The germline gives CDR1 MNHNS, CDR2 SASEGT. The CDR3 is made up of 17 amino acids. The CDR3 DNA follows: TGTGTCAGCAGTCGACTGACTAGCGGGGGGACACCCTACGAGCAGTACTTC. Translation gives CVSSRLTSGGTPYEQYF.

This clonotype has more than one count but fewer than ten. The chain couples TRBV7-9 to TRBJ2-1; D may correspond to TRBD1 or TRBD2 (5 bases each). The CDR3 sequence is 14 residues long. Germline V gives CDR1 SEHNR, CDR2 FQNEAQ (reference sequence). The V end was cut by 2 bases, the J end by 5 bases, with 10 bases between. The DNA of the CDR3 is TGTGCCAGCAGCTTACAAGGGGACCACAATGAGCAGTTCTTC. Translated: CASSLQGDHNEQFF.

The chain is built from TRBV15 and TRBJ2-1; 7 bases are a match to TRBD1. The length of the CDR3 is 16 residues. The germline gives CDR1 LNHNV, CDR2 YYDKDF (reference sequence). The junction had 9 bases not matched to a gene; V was cut back by 1 base and J by 6 bases. CDR3 protein: CATSRARQGIINEQFF. The CDR3, as DNA: TGTGCCACCAGCAGAGCCAGACAGGGTATCATCAATGAGCAGTTCTTC.

The J gene is TRBJ2-7, the V gene TRBV9; D possibly corresponds to TRBD2 (7 bases). Trimming stripped 0 bases from V and 6 bases from J, with 22 bases between. Looked up from germline, CDR1 is SGDLS and CDR2 is YYNGEE. The CDR3 is made up of 17 amino acids. The CDR3 DNA sequence: TGTGCCAGCAGCGTAGAAGGGGGGGGCCCGGGATCTCTCGAGCAGTACTTC. Translated, it gives CASSVEGGGPGSLEQYF.

There are many counts of this clonotype. The rearrangement joins TRBV2 to TRBJ2-5; TRBD1 matches 9 bases. Unmatched junction bases numbered 7, after V lost 0 bases and J lost 8 bases. The CDR3 runs to 15 residues. Germline assignment: CDR1 SNHLY and CDR2 FYNNEI. CDR3 in DNA: TGTGCCAGCAGTGAAGCGCGGACAGGGGTAGATACCCAGTACTTC. It yields the protein CASSEARTGVDTQYF. Filled out from reference TRBV2 and TRBJ2-5, the complete variable domain reads EPEVTQTPSHQVTQMGQEVILRCVPISNHLYFYWYRQILGQKVEFLVSFYNNEISEKSEIFDDQFSVERPDGSNFTLKIRSTKLEDSAMYFCASSEARTGVDTQYFGPGTRLLVL.

The table lists this clonotype with a few counts. The rearrangement uses TRBV9 and TRBJ2-7; D tentatively fits TRBD1 or TRBD2 (5 bases each). The CDR3 has 14 amino acids. Germline loops: CDR1 SGDLS, CDR2 YYNGEE. Trimming shortened V by 1 base and J by 10 bases, and 18 bases separated the two germline ends. CDR3 sequence reads: CASSVSVGVGKQYF. For the CDR3, the DNA is TGTGCCAGCAGCGTAAGCGTGGGGGTGGGGAAACAGTACTTC. Combining the CDR3 with reference TRBV9 and TRBJ2-7 gives the whole variable domain DSGVTQTPKHLITATGQRVTLRCSPRSGDLSVYWYQQSLDQGLQFLIQYYNGEERAKGNILERFSAQQFPDLHSELNLSSLELGDSALYFCASSVSVGVGKQYFGPGTRLTVT.

A few counts support this clonotype. The junction and the germline gene differ at one end; a read error may be behind it. The chain combines TRBV19 with TRBJ2-3; 9 nucleotides agree with TRBD2. The CDR3 contains 11 residues. Germline V gene data show CDR1 as LNHDA and CDR2 as SQIVND (reference sequence). The CDR3 sequence is CASSFEREVLF. CDR3 bases: TGTGCCAGTAGTTTCGAGCGGGAGGTGCTTTTT. The full variable domain, in which reference TRBV19 and TRBJ2-3 provide the parts outside the CDR3, is DGGITQSPKYLFRKEGQNVTLSCEQNLNHDAMYWYRQDPGQGLRLIYYSQIVNDFQKGDIAEGYSVSREKKESFPLTVTSAQKNPTAFYLCASSFEREVLFGPGTRLTVL.

CDR3 loop: CASSQDSGRGSNIQYF. CDR3 coding DNA: TGTGCCAGCAGCCAAGATTCTGGGCGGGGTAGTAACATTCAGTACTTC. This chain joins TRBV4-2 and TRBJ2-4, with D possibly being TRBD2 (6 bases). With 0 bases removed from V and 7 bases from J, the gap between germline ends came to 16 bases. CDR1 and CDR2 (germline): LGHNA, YNFKEQ. This CDR3 has 16 amino acids.

In this sample, this clonotype turned up a few times. The chain combines TRBV18 with TRBJ2-1, with a weak D call TRBD2 (6 bases). Germline CDR1 reads KGHSH; CDR2 reads LQKENI. There are 19 residues in the CDR3. Deletions cut 2 bases from V and 2 bases from J, with 22 bases between. The CDR3 region has the DNA TGTGCCAGCTCACCATCCGGGAGCCACACGTCGAAAACCTACAATGAGCAGTTCTTC. Protein product: CASSPSGSHTSKTYNEQFF.

This chain connects TRBV7-9 to TRBJ1-1; D is ambiguous. The CDR3 consists of 16 residues. Looked up from germline, CDR1 is SEHNR and CDR2 is FQNEAQ (reference sequence). V lost 1 base to trimming and J lost 2 bases, with 14 bases between them. The CDR3 region has the DNA TGTGCCAGCAGCTTAGTCCCGTCGCAGGCCAACACTGAAGCTTTCTTT. As protein: CASSLVPSQANTEAFF.

This clonotype was seen a handful of times. The CDR3 nucleotides read TGCAGTGCTGGGGGGGGAACTAATGAAAAACTGTTTTTT. Translation: CSAGGGTNEKLFF. This chain links TRBV20-1 with TRBJ1-4; a weak D match, TRBD1 (5 bases). Germline V CDR1 and CDR2: DFQATT, SNEGSKA (reference sequence). Trimming cost V 5 bases and J 1 base, with 8 bases left between them. This CDR3 spans 13 amino acids.

This clonotype was counted only a few times. The chain is built from TRBV6-1 and TRBJ2-3; D is perhaps TRBD1 (5 bases). Germline V CDR1 and CDR2: MNHNS, SASEGT. The CDR3 totals 14 residues. The V gene lost 8 bases and the J gene lost 2 bases, with 14 bases spanning the gap. The CDR3 DNA follows: TGTGCCAGCGGGGCGGTAACCCACACAGATACGCAGTATTTT. Residues: CASGAVTHTDTQYF.

This clonotype came up a few times. The chain couples TRBV5-1 to TRBJ2-1; TRBD2 matches at 8 bases. Germline CDR1 reads SGHRS; CDR2 reads YFSETQ. The CDR3 has 15 residues. V was clipped by 0 bases and J by 6 bases; unmatched bases: 5. The CDR3 nucleotides are TGCGCCAGCAGCTTGGGGGCTAGCGGGTTCAATGAGCAGTTCTTC. Translating it yields CASSLGASGFNEQFF.

The chain employs TRBV2 and TRBJ2-7, with 10 positions matching TRBD1. This CDR3 is built from 13 residues. Trimming removed 10 bases from V and 4 bases from J; junction bases left unmatched: 7. The V gene's germline CDR1 is SNHLY and CDR2 FYNNEI. CDR3 residues: CANTGTGVYEQYF. In nucleotides, the CDR3 is TGTGCCAATACCGGGACAGGGGTTTACGAGCAGTACTTC.

This clonotype appeared a few times. The chain is built from TRBV7-2 and TRBJ2-2; a weak D match, TRBD1 (6 bases). The V gene's germline CDR1 is SGHTA and CDR2 FQGNSA. CDR3 length equals 14 residues. V dropped 7 bases and J dropped 1 base, with 10 bases sitting between them. This CDR3 is CASNTGRNTGELFF. DNA of the CDR3: TGTGCCAGCAACACAGGGAGGAACACCGGGGAGCTGTTTTTT.

The chain has TRBV7-3 and TRBJ2-2; D is unclear. Trimming shortened V by 4 bases and J by 0 bases, and 6 bases separated the two germline ends. This CDR3 spans 14 amino acids. CDR1 and CDR2 (germline): SGHTA, FQGTGA. This chain's CDR3 is CASSSRSNTGELFF. The DNA of the CDR3 is TGTGCCAGCAGCTCACGCTCGAACACCGGGGAGCTGTTTTTT. The full variable domain, its missing parts supplied by reference TRBV7-3 and TRBJ2-2, is GAGVSQTPSNKVTEKGKYVELRCDPISGHTALYWYRQSLGQGPEFLIYFQGTGAADDSGLPNDRFFAVRPEGSVSTLKIQRTERGDSAVYLCASSSRSNTGELFFGEGSRLTVL.

The chain is built from TRBV6-2 or TRBV6-3 and TRBJ2-2; TRBD1 matches at 7 bases. From germline, CDR1 is MNHEY and CDR2 SVGEGT. V trimming: 6 bases; J trimming: 2 bases; junction bases outside the gene matches: 6. CDR3 length: 15 amino acids. CDR3 nucleotides: TGTGCCAGCAGACCGCAGGGGGTTAACACCGGGGAGCTGTTTTTT. It specifies CASRPQGVNTGELFF.

At least ten counts were recorded for this clonotype. The chain couples TRBV12-3 or TRBV12-4 to TRBJ1-6, with D maybe TRBD1 (6 bases). Trimming removed 5 bases from V and 6 bases from J, with 8 bases in between. The CDR3 is 13 residues long. CDR3 DNA: TGTGCCAGCAGTGGGGACATTAATTCACCCCTCCACTTT. Protein: CASSGDINSPLHF.

In DNA, the CDR3 is TGTGCCAGCAGCCCTACAGGGGCTGTATACGAGCAGTACTTC. Translated: CASSPTGAVYEQYF. The chain joins TRBV28 to TRBJ2-7; 7 bases agree with TRBD1. CDR3 length: 14 residues. The germline CDR1 and CDR2 sequences are MDHEN and SYDVKM. V dropped 6 bases and J dropped 4; count of bases not matched to a gene: 9.

The sample holds many counts of this clonotype. The chain couples TRBV11-2 to TRBJ2-3, with 9 nucleotides matching TRBD2. The CDR3 has 15 amino acids. Germline V gene data show CDR1 as SGHAT and CDR2 as FQNNGV. V shed 4 bases, J shed 1 base, and the junction held 3 bases outside the gene matches. The CDR3 is CASSSRTSGTDTQYF. The CDR3 DNA sequence: TGTGCCAGCAGCTCTCGGACTAGCGGCACAGATACGCAGTATTTT.

This clonotype was observed a few times. The chain has TRBV10-3 and TRBJ1-1; no definite D call. The CDR3 is 15 amino acids. Germline CDR1 is ENHRY and CDR2 is SYGVKD. The V gene lost 0 bases and the J gene lost 6 bases, with 14 bases spanning the gap. CDR3 nucleotides: TGTGCCATCAGTGAGTCCCGCAAACCCACCCCTGAAGCTTTCTTT. This encodes CAISESRKPTPEAFF.

The CDR3 is CASSSGGGAFYNEQFF. CDR3 coding DNA: TGCGCCAGCAGCTCGGGTGGGGGGGCTTTCTACAATGAGCAGTTCTTC. The rearrangement joins TRBV10-1 to TRBJ2-1; possible D gene TRBD2, 7 bases. Trimming took 6 bases from V and 3 from J, leaving 18 bases between them. This CDR3 has 16 residues. CDR1 and CDR2 (germline): WNHNN, SYGVQD (reference sequence).